Listed here is a single TCR beta chain. What it binds is not known. The sample is drawn from a study of cytomegalovirus exposure and HLA in healthy donors. Generated by immunoSEQ multiplex PCR, the TCRdb table keeps only in-frame clones and is missing some. The repertoire holds about 98,000 clones, with roughly 90% as singletons. Points from the study as a whole: Both high specificity and high sensitivity reportedly marked the classifier's diagnosis of cytomegalovirus status.

This TCR came from a man younger than 35 in good health and CMV-seropositive. Sequenced: PBMCs.

The CDR3 coding sequence is TGTGCCAGCAGCTCTAGCGGGAGGGTCACAGATACGCAGTATTTT. It specifies CASSSSGRVTDTQYF. The chain uses TRBV7-3 and TRBJ2-3; 12 bases match TRBD2. The CDR3 is 15 residues long. Germline lookup yields CDR1 SGHTA and CDR2 FQGTGA. Unmatched junction bases numbered 1, after V lost 4 bases and J lost 2 bases.